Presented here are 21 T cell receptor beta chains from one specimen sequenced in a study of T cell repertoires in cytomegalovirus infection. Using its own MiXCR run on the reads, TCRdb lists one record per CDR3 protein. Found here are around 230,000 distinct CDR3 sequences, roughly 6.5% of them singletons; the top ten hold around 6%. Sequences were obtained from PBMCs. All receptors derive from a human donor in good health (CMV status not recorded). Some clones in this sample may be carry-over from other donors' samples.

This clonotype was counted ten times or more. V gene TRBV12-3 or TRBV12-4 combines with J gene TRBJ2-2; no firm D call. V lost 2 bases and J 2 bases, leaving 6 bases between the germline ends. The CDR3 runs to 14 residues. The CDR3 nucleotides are TGTGCCAGCAGTTTAAAGGGAAACACCGGGGAGCTGTTTTTT. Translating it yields CASSLKGNTGELFF.

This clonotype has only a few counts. CDR3 nucleotide sequence: TGCAGCGTTGATCTGTCAGGTTCCCACTACGAGCAGTACTTC. Translating gives CSVDLSGSHYEQYF. The chain has TRBV29-1 and TRBJ2-7; D ambiguous. V lost 3 bases and J 3 bases, leaving 15 bases between the germline ends. Germline lookup yields CDR1 SQVTM and CDR2 ANQGSEA. This CDR3 spans 14 amino acids.

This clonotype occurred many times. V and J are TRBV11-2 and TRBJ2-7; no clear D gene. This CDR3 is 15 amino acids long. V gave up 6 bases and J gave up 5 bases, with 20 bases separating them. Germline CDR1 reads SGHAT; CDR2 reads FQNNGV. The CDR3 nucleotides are TGTGCCAGCAGTTTGGGCAGGCACCTAATCCACGAGCAGTACTTC. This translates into CASSLGRHLIHEQYF.

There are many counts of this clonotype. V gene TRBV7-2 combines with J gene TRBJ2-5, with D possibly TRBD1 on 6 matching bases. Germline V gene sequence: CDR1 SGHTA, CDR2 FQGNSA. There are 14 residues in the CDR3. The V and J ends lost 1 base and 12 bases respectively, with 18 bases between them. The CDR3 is CASSLGVPRDTEYF. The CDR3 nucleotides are TGTGCCAGCAGCTTAGGTGTACCCCGGGACACGGAGTACTTC.

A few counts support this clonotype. The CDR3 here is CATSGPRETQYF. In DNA, the CDR3 is TGTGCCACCAGTGGGCCACGGGAGACCCAGTACTTC. The chain combines TRBV24-1 with TRBJ2-5, with D uncertain. Per the germline V gene, CDR1 is KGHDR and CDR2 is SFDVKD. The CDR3 is 12 amino acids. Between the trimmed V and J ends, which lost 5 bases and 5 bases, there was a span of 8 bases.

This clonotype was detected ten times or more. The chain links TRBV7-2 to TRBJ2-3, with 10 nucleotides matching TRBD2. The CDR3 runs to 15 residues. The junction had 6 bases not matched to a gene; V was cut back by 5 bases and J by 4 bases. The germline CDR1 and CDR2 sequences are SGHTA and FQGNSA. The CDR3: CASSQLAGMADTQYF. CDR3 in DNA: TGTGCCAGCAGCCAACTAGCGGGGATGGCAGATACGCAGTATTTT.

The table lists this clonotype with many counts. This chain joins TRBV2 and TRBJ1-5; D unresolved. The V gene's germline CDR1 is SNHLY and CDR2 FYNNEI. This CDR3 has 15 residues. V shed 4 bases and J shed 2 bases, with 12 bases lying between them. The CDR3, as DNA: TGTGCCAGCAGTGTCGCCTCTGGTGGCAATCAGCCCCAGCATTTT. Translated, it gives CASSVASGGNQPQHF.

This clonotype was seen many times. The CDR3 region is CASSLREYGGGADTQYF. The CDR3 nucleotides read TGTGCCAGCAGTTTACGGGAGTATGGCGGGGGGGCAGATACGCAGTATTTT. This chain links TRBV28 with TRBJ2-3; 9 bases fit TRBD2. With 2 bases clipped from V and 4 bases from J, the junction kept 10 bases outside the gene matches. The CDR3 extends over 17 amino acids. Germline V gives CDR1 MDHEN, CDR2 SYDVKM.

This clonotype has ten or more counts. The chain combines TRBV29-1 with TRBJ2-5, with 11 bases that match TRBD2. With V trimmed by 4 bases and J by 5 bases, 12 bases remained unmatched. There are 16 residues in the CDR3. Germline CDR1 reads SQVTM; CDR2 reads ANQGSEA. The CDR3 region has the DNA TGCAGCGTTGGTCTCATCCTAGCGGGGGGAGGGGAGACCCAGTACTTC. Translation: CSVGLILAGGGETQYF.

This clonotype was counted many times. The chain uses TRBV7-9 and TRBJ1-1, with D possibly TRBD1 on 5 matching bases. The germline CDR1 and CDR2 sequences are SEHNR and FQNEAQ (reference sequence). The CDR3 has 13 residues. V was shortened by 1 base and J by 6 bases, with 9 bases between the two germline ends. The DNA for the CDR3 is TGTGCCAGCAGCTTAGGACAGATCGCTGAAGCTTTCTTT. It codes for CASSLGQIAEAFF.

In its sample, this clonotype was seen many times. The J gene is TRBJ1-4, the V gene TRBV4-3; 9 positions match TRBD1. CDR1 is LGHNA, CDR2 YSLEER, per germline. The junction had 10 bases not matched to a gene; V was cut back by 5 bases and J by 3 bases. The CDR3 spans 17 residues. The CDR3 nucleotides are TGCGCCAGCAGCGAGGGGATACAGGGGGCCCCTAATGAAAAACTGTTTTTT. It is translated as CASSEGIQGAPNEKLFF.

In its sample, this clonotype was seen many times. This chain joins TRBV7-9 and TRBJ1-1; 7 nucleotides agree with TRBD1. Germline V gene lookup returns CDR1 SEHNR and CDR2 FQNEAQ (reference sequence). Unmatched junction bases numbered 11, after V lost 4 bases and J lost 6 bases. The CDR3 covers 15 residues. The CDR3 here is CASSSDRQGGAEAFF. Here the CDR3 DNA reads TGTGCCAGCAGCTCAGACCGACAGGGAGGCGCTGAAGCTTTCTTT.

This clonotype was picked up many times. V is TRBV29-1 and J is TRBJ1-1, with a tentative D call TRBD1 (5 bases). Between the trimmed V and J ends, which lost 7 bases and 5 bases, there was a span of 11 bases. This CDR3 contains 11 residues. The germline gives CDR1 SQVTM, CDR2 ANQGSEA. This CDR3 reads CSARQFTEAFF. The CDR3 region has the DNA TGCAGCGCCCGACAGTTTACTGAAGCTTTCTTT.

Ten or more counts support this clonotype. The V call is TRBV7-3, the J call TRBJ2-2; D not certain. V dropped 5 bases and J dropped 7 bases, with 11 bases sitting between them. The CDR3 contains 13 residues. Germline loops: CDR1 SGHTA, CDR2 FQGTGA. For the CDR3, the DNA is TGTGCCAGCAGCCAAAACTACGGCGGGGAGCTGTTTTTT. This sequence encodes CASSQNYGGELFF.

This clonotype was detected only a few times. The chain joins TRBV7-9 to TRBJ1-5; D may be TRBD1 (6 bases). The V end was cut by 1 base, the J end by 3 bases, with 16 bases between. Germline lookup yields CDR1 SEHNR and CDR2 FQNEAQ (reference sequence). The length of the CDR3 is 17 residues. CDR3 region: CASSLGGGGGANQPQHF. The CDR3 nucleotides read TGTGCCAGCAGCTTAGGGGGAGGGGGGGGGGCCAATCAGCCCCAGCATTTT.

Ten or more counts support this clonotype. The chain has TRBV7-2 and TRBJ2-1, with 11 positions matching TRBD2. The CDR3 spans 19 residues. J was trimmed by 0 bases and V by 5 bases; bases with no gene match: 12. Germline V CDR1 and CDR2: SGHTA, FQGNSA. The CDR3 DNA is TGTGCCAGCAGCAGACCGGGACTAGCGGACCCGAGCTCCTACAATGAGCAGTTCTTC. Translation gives CASSRPGLADPSSYNEQFF.

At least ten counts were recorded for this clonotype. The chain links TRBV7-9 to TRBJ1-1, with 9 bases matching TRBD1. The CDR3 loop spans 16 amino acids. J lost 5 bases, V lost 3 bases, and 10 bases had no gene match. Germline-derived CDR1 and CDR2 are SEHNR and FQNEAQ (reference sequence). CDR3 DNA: TGTGCCAGCAGCTTGGGGCCGGGACAGGGCGTGACTGAAGCTTTCTTT. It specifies CASSLGPGQGVTEAFF.

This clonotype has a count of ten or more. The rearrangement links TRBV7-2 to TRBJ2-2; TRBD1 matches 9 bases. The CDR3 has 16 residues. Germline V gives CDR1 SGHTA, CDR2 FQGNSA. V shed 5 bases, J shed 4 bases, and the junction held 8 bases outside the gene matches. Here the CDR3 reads CASSNRQGVVTGELFF. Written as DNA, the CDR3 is TGTGCCAGCAGCAACCGACAGGGGGTAGTCACCGGGGAGCTGTTTTTT.

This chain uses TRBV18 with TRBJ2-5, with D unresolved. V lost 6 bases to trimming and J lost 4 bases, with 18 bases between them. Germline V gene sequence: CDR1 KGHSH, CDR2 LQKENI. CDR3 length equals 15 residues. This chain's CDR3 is CASSPAAGLGETQYF. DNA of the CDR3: TGTGCCAGCTCGCCGGCTGCCGGGCTGGGAGAGACCCAGTACTTC. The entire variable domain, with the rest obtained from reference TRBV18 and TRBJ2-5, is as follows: NAGVMQNPRHLVRRRGQEARLRCSPMKGHSHVYWYRQLPEEGLKFMVYLQKENIIDESGMPKERFSAEFPKEGPSILRIQQVVRGDSAAYFCASSPAAGLGETQYFGPGTRLLVL.

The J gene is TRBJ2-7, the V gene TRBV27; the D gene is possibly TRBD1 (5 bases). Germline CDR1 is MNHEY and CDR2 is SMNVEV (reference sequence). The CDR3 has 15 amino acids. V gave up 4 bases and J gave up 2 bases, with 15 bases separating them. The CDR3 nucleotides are TGTGCCAGCAGTTCCCGGGCAGGGTTCGCCTACGAGCAGTACTTC. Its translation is CASSSRAGFAYEQYF.

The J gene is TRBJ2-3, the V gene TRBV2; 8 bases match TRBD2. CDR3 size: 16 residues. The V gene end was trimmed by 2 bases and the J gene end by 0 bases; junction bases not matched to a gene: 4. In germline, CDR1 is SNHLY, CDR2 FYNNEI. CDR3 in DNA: TGTGCCAGCAGTGAATCACTAGCGGCTAGCACAGATACGCAGTATTTT. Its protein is CASSESLAASTDTQYF.